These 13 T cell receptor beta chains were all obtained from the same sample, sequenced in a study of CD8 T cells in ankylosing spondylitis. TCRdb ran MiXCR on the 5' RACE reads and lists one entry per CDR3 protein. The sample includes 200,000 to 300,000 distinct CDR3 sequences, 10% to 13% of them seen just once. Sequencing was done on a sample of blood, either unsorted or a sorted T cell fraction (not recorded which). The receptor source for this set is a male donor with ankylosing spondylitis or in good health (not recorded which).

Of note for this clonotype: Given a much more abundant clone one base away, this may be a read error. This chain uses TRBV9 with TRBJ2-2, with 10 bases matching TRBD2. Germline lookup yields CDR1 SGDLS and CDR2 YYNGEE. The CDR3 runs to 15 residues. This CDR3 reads CVSSASGSIAGELFF. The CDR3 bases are TGTGTCAGCAGCGCTAGCGGGAGCATCGCCGGGGAGCTGTTTTTT.

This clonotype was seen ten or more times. The CDR3 DNA sequence: TGCAGTGCTGATGGACAGGGGCACGCTGAAGCTTTCTTT. This codes for CSADGQGHAEAFF. The chain carries TRBV20-1 and TRBJ1-1; 9 positions agree with TRBD1. V gave up 5 bases and J gave up 6 bases; unmatched junction bases: 7. Germline V gene data show CDR1 as DFQATT and CDR2 as SNEGSKA (reference sequence). The CDR3 is made up of 13 amino acids.

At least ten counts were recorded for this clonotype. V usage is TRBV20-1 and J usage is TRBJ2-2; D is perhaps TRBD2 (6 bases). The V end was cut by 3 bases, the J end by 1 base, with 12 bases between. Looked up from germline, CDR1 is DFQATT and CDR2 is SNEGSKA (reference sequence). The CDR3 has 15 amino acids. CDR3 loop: CSASRDFQNTGELFF. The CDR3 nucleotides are TGCAGTGCTAGTCGGGACTTTCAGAACACCGGGGAGCTGTTTTTT.

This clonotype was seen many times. CDR3 region: CASSRGTGHYNEQFF. The CDR3 DNA sequence: TGTGCCAGCAGCCGGGGGACAGGACATTACAATGAGCAGTTCTTC. The chain is built from TRBV5-6 and TRBJ2-1; 8 bases align to TRBD1. Germline V gives CDR1 SGHDT, CDR2 YYEEEE. Trimming removed 4 bases from V and 4 bases from J; junction bases left unmatched: 7. CDR3 size: 15 residues.

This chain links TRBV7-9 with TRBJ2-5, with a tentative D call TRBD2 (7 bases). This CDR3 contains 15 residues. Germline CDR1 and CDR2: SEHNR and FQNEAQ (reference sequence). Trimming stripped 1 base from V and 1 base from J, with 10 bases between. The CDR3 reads CASSLGAGAQETQYF. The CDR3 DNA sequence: TGTGCCAGCAGCTTAGGGGCGGGGGCCCAAGAGACCCAGTACTTC.

CDR3 nucleotides: TGTGCCAGCTCACCCGGACTGATTGCCTACGAGCAGTACTTC. As protein: CASSPGLIAYEQYF. The chain employs TRBV18 and TRBJ2-7; possibly TRBD2 for D (5 bases). Trimming removed 3 bases from V and 2 bases from J, with 11 bases in between. The CDR3 length is 14 residues. Germline V gene sequence: CDR1 KGHSH, CDR2 LQKENI. The full variable domain, rest sourced from reference TRBV18 and TRBJ2-7, is NAGVMQNPRHLVRRRGQEARLRCSPMKGHSHVYWYRQLPEEGLKFMVYLQKENIIDESGMPKERFSAEFPKEGPSILRIQQVVRGDSAAYFCASSPGLIAYEQYFGPGTRLTVT.

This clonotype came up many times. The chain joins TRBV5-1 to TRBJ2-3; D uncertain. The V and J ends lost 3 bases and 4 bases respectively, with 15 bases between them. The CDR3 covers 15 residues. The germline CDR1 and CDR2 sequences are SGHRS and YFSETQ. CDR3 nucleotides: TGCGCCAGCAGCTCCAGTGACCGGTTTCCAGATACGCAGTATTTT. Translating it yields CASSSSDRFPDTQYF.

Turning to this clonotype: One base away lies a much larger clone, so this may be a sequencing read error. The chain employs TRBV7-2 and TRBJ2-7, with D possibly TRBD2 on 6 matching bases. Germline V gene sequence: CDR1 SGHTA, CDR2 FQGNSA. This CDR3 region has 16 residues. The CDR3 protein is CANSLAPGDVAYEQYF. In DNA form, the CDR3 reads TGTGCCAACAGCTTAGCGCCGGGGGACGTTGCCTACGAGCAGTACTTC.

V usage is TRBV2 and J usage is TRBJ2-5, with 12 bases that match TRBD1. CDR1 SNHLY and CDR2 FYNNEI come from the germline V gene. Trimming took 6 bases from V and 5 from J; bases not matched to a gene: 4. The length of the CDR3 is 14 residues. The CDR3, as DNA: TGTGCCAGCAGCCGGGACAGGGGGCTTGAGACCCAGTACTTC. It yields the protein CASSRDRGLETQYF. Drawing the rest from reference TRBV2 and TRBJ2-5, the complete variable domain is EPEVTQTPSHQVTQMGQEVILRCVPISNHLYFYWYRQILGQKVEFLVSFYNNEISEKSEIFDDQFSVERPDGSNFTLKIRSTKLEDSAMYFCASSRDRGLETQYFGPGTRLLVL.

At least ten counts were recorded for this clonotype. In DNA form, the CDR3 reads TGCAGTGCTCTATTTCAAGCGCAGTTCTTC. Its protein is CSALFQAQFF. V gene TRBV20-1 combines with J gene TRBJ2-1, with D hard to call. Germline CDR1 DFQATT, CDR2 SNEGSKA (reference sequence). The CDR3 runs to 10 residues. The V gene lost 5 bases and the J gene lost 12 bases, with 11 bases spanning the gap.

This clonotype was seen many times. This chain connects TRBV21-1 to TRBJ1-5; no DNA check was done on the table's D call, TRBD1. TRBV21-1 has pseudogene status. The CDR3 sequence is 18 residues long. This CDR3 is CANKRRDIASYSNQPQHF. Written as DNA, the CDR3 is TGTGCCAACAAGAGGCGGGACATCGCCTCCTATAGCAATCAGCCCCAGCATTTT.

Written as DNA, the CDR3 is TGTGCCAGCAGCCCCCCTGGGGGGACAGGAAGGTACGAGCAGTACTTC. This gives the protein CASSPPGGTGRYEQYF. The chain combines TRBV7-9 with TRBJ2-7; 8 nucleotides match TRBD1. After removal of 5 bases from V and 4 bases from J, the junction contained 13 bases not matched to a gene. Germline values: CDR1 SEHNR, CDR2 FQNEAQ (reference sequence). The CDR3 sequence is 16 residues long.

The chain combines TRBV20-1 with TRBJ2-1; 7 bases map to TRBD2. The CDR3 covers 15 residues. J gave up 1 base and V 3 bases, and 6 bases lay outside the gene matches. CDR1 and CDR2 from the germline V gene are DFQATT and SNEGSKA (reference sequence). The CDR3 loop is CSASGGIRSYNEQFF. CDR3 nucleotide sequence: TGCAGTGCTAGCGGGGGGATTCGTTCCTACAATGAGCAGTTCTTC.